This T cell receptor beta chain derives from a study of blood T cell repertoires in COVID-19 (TCRdb year 2020). Study-level background: Collaborator samples came from the United States, Italy and Spain and covered acute and convalescent phases of COVID-19. The prospective study material was composed of cDNA or gDNA derived from T cells, B-cell-depleted T cells, or PBMCs. Deeply sampled blood TCRbeta repertoires from subjects exposed to, actively infected with, or recovered from COVID-19 were included in the dataset. A freely available public database, intended as a resource for researchers studying the immune response to SARS-CoV-2, is where the repertoires were released. The samples were drawn from the first 160 participants of the ongoing ImmuneRACE study and from over a thousand subjects provided by 6 global collaborators. The sample metadata nearly always contained a de-identified subject ID, COVID-19 status, age in years and sex. Where HLA class I and class II types were available, the types were taken from metadata supplied by the sample provider, not from assay-based typing. General study outcomes and caveats: The amount of clinical and demographic metadata varied by source and participant and was provided uncurated.

Participants in the prospective study were aged roughly 18 to 90 years, lived in under 30 United States geographic areas, and enrolled through a virtual design. In the prospective study, participants were assigned to cohorts based on the clinical history participants reported in a screening survey and a study questionnaire. For ImmuneRACE Cohort 3, a participant was defined as recovered based on two consecutive negative NP/OP PCR tests, clearance by a healthcare professional, or resolution of symptoms. Mobile phlebotomists in the prospective study collected whole blood, serum and a nasopharyngeal or oropharyngeal swab from every participant. Prospective study participants could optionally give additional blood draws and questionnaires over a roughly two-month period. Blood samples from the prospective study were shipped frozen or at room temperature prior to DNA extraction. The cysteine opens and the phenylalanine closes a CDR3 of 16 amino acids. The entry retains the CDR3 DNA only, 48 bases that are in frame from base 1. V is pruned by 6 bases and J by 6 bases, leaving 19 bases of the junction without a gene match. CDR1 and CDR2, looked up from the germline V gene, are SQVTM and ANQGSEA.

The immunoSEQ Assay, a bias-controlled multiplex PCR, was used to amplify TCRbeta CDR3 regions from genomic DNA. Under the source paper's analysis protocol: The number of nucleated cells in each sample was estimated by amplification of reference gene primers within the assay. To quantify the absolute abundance of each unique TCRbeta CDR3 rearrangement, sequence reads were collapsed and filtered. For each sample, productive Simpson clonality was calculated as the square root of Simpson's diversity index over productive rearrangements. TCRdb retrieved this table from immuneACCESS and kept in-frame rearrangements only. Not all clones are present; in checked studies, unresolved V genes account for under half, and no reason is known for the remainder. D and trimming were read from the DNA, whereas the V and J calls and clone size are those reported in that table. The sample table records 370,000 or so clones; more than 70% of these occur just once. The leading ten clones occupy under 1.5% of the sample.

Regarding this clone: This clone's antigen is unknown. Base qualities are not at hand, and no much larger clone is one base apart.

The rearranged segments are TRBV29-1 and TRBJ1-1, and 7 junctional nucleotides match TRBD1. The clonotype was recovered from a man aged 25-40 years who had recovered from COVID-19. The sample taken for sequencing was PBMCs or T cells enriched from blood (not recorded which). The bases read TGCAGCGTGACCACCGGGACAGTTACAATTTACTCTGAAGCTTTCTTT. It codes for CSVTTGTVTIYSEAFF.